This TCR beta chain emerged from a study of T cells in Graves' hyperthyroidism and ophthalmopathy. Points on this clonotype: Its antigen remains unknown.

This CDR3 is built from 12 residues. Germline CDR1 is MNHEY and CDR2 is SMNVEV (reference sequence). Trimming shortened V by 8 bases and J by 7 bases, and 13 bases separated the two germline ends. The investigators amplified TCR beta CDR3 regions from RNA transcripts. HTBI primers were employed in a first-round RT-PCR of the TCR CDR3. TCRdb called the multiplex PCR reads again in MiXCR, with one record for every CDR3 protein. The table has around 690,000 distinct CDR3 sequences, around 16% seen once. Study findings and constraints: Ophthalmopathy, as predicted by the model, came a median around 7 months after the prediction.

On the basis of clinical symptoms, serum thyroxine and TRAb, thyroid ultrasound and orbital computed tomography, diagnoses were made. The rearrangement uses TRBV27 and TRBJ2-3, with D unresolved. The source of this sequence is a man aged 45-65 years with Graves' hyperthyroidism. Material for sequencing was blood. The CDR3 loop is CASGTFRHTQYF. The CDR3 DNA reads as TGTGCCAGCGGTACTTTCCGCCATACGCAGTATTTT.